Reported below is one TCR beta chain. V lost 0 bases, J lost 5 bases, and 10 bases lay in between. There are 14 residues in the CDR3. Germline V gives CDR1 GTSNPN, CDR2 SVGIG (reference sequence). The sample comes from a study of Ad26.COV2.S vaccination and SARS-CoV-2 variants. Assay used: immunoSEQ multiplex PCR; TCRdb lists only in-frame clones, some missing. The data hold roughly 700,000 clones, with about 89% observed a single time. The treatment is: some 20 received Ad26.COV2.S at low or high dose, single or two shots; five or six received placebo; per-sample allocation not given. Collection of samples fell on day 63 after the first vaccine or placebo injection.

The sample in question was peripheral blood, obtained in a trial of Ad26.COV2.S vaccine versus placebo. The chain joins TRBV30 to TRBJ1-4; a weak D match, TRBD1 (5 bases). The source of this sequence is a person aged 18-60 years who received the Ad26.COV2.S COVID-19 vaccine or a placebo. The CDR3 DNA sequence: TGTGCCTGGAGTGTGCAGGGTGGGAATGAAAAACTGTTTTTT. Protein sequence: CAWSVQGGNEKLFF.